A selection of T cell receptor beta chains follows, all from one sample in a study of T-cell memory formation after mild COVID-19. TCRdb reprocessed the 5' RACE reads via MiXCR and lists one record per CDR3 protein. Seen here are roughly 340,000 distinct CDR3 sequences, 15% to 20% observed once, and the top ten hold approximately 20%. Sample: PBMCs or a T cell subset sorted from them (not recorded which). Every receptor here comes from a young man who had mild COVID-19 (a few samples of this study predate the infection). Cell type and time point are not known. Each CDR3 is given with its conserved first and last residue. The D gene is left open where the match is weak. Rows may omit the clone size; those that give it use once, few, many or a size class.

cdr3_nt: TGTGCCAGCAGCTTATTCTCGGGACAAAGTTTCCTAAACTATGGCTACACCTTC; cdr3_aa: CASSLFSGQSFLNYGYTF; j_call: TRBJ1-2; d_call: NA; clone_size: few; v_call: TRBV11-2
cdr3_nt: TGTGCCACCTGGAACAGATATAATTCACCCCTCCACTTT; cdr3_aa: CATWNRYNSPLHF; j_call: TRBJ1-6; d_call: NA; clone_size: NA; v_call: TRBV6-2/TRBV6-3
cdr3_nt: TGTGCCAGCAGCGTAGGACTAGCGGGGGCCACAGATACGCAGTATTTT; cdr3_aa: CASSVGLAGATDTQYF; j_call: TRBJ2-3; d_call: TRBD2; clone_size: NA; v_call: TRBV9
cdr3_nt: TGTGCCAGCAGCGAGTTGATTAGAATGGCGACCCAGTACTTC; cdr3_aa: CASSELIRMATQYF; j_call: TRBJ2-5; d_call: NA; clone_size: NA; v_call: TRBV5-6
cdr3_nt: TGTGCCAGCAGTCGGGACCCTGTCACAGATACGCAGTATTTT; cdr3_aa: CASSRDPVTDTQYF; j_call: TRBJ2-3; d_call: NA; clone_size: once; v_call: TRBV12-3/TRBV12-4
cdr3_nt: TGTGCCAGTAGTATCGGAGAGGTAGCGAGGTCCTACAATGAGCAGTTCTTC; cdr3_aa: CASSIGEVARSYNEQFF; j_call: TRBJ2-1; d_call: NA; clone_size: NA; v_call: TRBV19
cdr3_nt: TGTGCCAGCAGCTCCGGGCCAGGGAATGGCTACACCTTC; cdr3_aa: CASSSGPGNGYTF; j_call: TRBJ1-2; d_call: NA; clone_size: NA; v_call: TRBV7-2
cdr3_nt: TGTGCCAGCAGCTTAACAGGGACGGATTCACCCCTCCACTTT; cdr3_aa: CASSLTGTDSPLHF; j_call: TRBJ1-6; d_call: NA; clone_size: NA; v_call: TRBV11-3
cdr3_nt: TGTGCCAGCAGCCCCCGGTGGGGCGTTACTGAAGCTTTCTTT; cdr3_aa: CASSPRWGVTEAFF; j_call: TRBJ1-1; d_call: NA; clone_size: NA; v_call: TRBV9
cdr3_nt: TGCAGTGCTAGTTGGGAGAGCACAGATACGCAGTATTTT; cdr3_aa: CSASWESTDTQYF; j_call: TRBJ2-3; d_call: NA; clone_size: few; v_call: TRBV20-1
cdr3_nt: TGTGCCAGCAGCCCCACTCAGGGGGCCAAAAACATTCAGTACTTC; cdr3_aa: CASSPTQGAKNIQYF; j_call: TRBJ2-4; d_call: NA; clone_size: NA; v_call: TRBV11-1
cdr3_nt: TGTGCCAGCAGCTTAGTTCCTAGAAATGAGCAGTTCTTC; cdr3_aa: CASSLVPRNEQFF; j_call: TRBJ2-1; d_call: NA; clone_size: NA; v_call: TRBV7-9
cdr3_nt: TGTGCCAGCAGCCGGGGGTTACCAGATGGCTACACCTTC; cdr3_aa: CASSRGLPDGYTF; j_call: TRBJ1-2; d_call: NA; clone_size: NA; v_call: TRBV11-1
cdr3_nt: TGCAGCGTTGTCCTCTCTGGGGCCAACGTCCTGACTTTC; cdr3_aa: CSVVLSGANVLTF; j_call: TRBJ2-6; d_call: NA; clone_size: many; v_call: TRBV29-1
cdr3_nt: TGTGCCACCAGCAGGGATCGACTTGGGACAGATACGCAGTATTTT; cdr3_aa: CATSRDRLGTDTQYF; j_call: TRBJ2-3; d_call: NA; clone_size: NA; v_call: TRBV15
cdr3_nt: TGTGCCAGCAGTGAAGTCCAACAGGGATATGGCGGGGAGCTGTTTTTT; cdr3_aa: CASSEVQQGYGGELFF; j_call: TRBJ2-2; d_call: NA; clone_size: NA; v_call: TRBV2
cdr3_nt: TGTGCCAGCAGAGTAGACCGGGCCTACAATGAGCAGTTCTTC; cdr3_aa: CASRVDRAYNEQFF; j_call: TRBJ2-1; d_call: NA; clone_size: few; v_call: TRBV6-5